This TCR beta chain was captured in a study of identical twins. The CDR3 totals 15 residues. With 6 bases clipped from V and 6 bases from J, the junction kept 10 bases outside the gene matches. Germline-derived CDR1 and CDR2 are SGHTA and FQGTGA. This clonotype was counted only a few times. Antigen unknown. General study results and limits: Some out-of-frame alpha sequences were shared by twins, and these showed excess low generation probability. Invariant cells of the MAIT and iNKT types might have partly distorted the zero-insertion analyses. Abundant cord blood beta clonotypes carried fewer insertions; memory repertoires showed none.

TCRdb itself ran the 5' RACE reads through MiXCR, one entry per CDR3 protein. The table has approximately 530,000 distinct CDR3 sequences, 20% to 25% seen once. These data were likewise used in another study, on yellow fever vaccine responses in identical twins. That paper adds: Vaccine-induced T cell responses in twins were reportedly observed to appear partly convergent, partly personalized.

The chain joins TRBV7-3 to TRBJ2-3, with TRBD2 identical over 9 bases. This clonotype originated in a woman aged 18-29 years in good health. The sequencing input was CD4+ T cells sorted from blood. The CDR3 loop is CASSSGASGTDTQYF. In nucleotides, the CDR3 is TGTGCCAGCAGTTCCGGGGCTAGCGGGACGGATACGCAGTATTTT.